These T cell receptor beta chains were read from a single sample in a study of blood T cell repertoires in COVID-19. The protocol was immunoSEQ multiplex PCR, while the TCRdb copy is restricted to in-frame clones and leaves out a portion. The sample lists under 250,000 clones, 70% to 90% occurring once. The sample consisted of peripheral blood. The source is a human donor in a cohort sampled during active COVID-19. Both conserved end residues are part of each CDR3. D genes are given only for firm matches. For some rows the clone size is stated as once, few or many, or as a class when expanded; others skip it.

CDR3 | DNA | D | J | length | V | size
CASSLSGLAQSETQYF | TGTGCCAGCAGTTTATCGGGACTAGCGCAATCGGAGACCCAGTACTTC | TRBD2 | TRBJ2-5 | 16 | TRBV28 | few
CASRSAGTPKTSEAFF | TGTGCCAGCAGGTCGGCCGGGACACCTAAGACCTCTGAAGCTTTCTTT | - | TRBJ1-1 | 16 | TRBV28 | -
CASSALSRTGQEAFF | TGTGCCAGCAGCGCCCTCTCCCGGACAGGGCAGGAAGCTTTCTTT | TRBD1 | TRBJ1-1 | 15 | TRBV9 | once
CASSPRGGPYGYTF | TGTGCCAGTAGTCCCCGGGGAGGACCCTATGGCTACACCTTC | - | TRBJ1-2 | 14 | TRBV19 | many
CASSLFGGSYNEQFF | TGTGCCAGCAGCTTGTTCGGCGGGAGCTACAATGAGCAGTTCTTC | TRBD2 | TRBJ2-1 | 15 | TRBV5-4 | few
CASTSSLADSYEQYF | TGTGCCAGCACCTCGTCTCTAGCGGATTCCTACGAGCAGTACTTC | TRBD2 | TRBJ2-7 | 15 | TRBV27 | -
CASRLLRDTKTYSNQPQHF | TGTGCCAGCAGACTCCTCCGGGACACAAAAACGTATAGCAATCAGCCCCAGCATTTT | - | TRBJ1-5 | 19 | TRBV11-3 | -
CASGTRTSGGKETQYF | TGTGCCAGCGGGACCCGGACTAGCGGGGGTAAAGAGACCCAGTACTTC | TRBD2 | TRBJ2-5 | 16 | TRBV6-6 | -
CASTRDREMNTEAFF | TGTGCCAGCACACGAGACAGAGAAATGAACACTGAAGCTTTCTTT | - | TRBJ1-1 | 15 | TRBV6-5 | -
CASSQPWAGENEQFF | TGTGCCAGCAGCCAACCATGGGCGGGAGAGAATGAGCAGTTCTTC | TRBD2 | TRBJ2-1 | 15 | TRBV6-2/TRBV6-3 | -
CASSSNTGGDEQYF | TGTGCCAGCAGCTCCAATACAGGGGGAGACGAGCAGTACTTC | TRBD1 | TRBJ2-7 | 14 | TRBV5-4 | -
CASSWLGQGARNEQFF | TGTGCCAGCAGCTGGCTGGGACAGGGGGCGAGGAATGAGCAGTTCTTC | TRBD1 | TRBJ2-1 | 16 | TRBV5-6 | -
CASSPYRGLSYNSPLHF | TGTGCCAGCAGCCCGTACAGGGGGCTATCCTATAATTCACCCCTCCACTTT | TRBD1 | TRBJ1-6 | 17 | TRBV3-1/TRBV3-2 | many
CASSWGRGEQFF | TGTGCCAGCAGTTGGGGCCGTGGAGAGCAGTTCTTC | - | TRBJ2-1 | 12 | TRBV27 | -
CASGTFSYNEQFF | TGTGCCAGCGGGACATTCTCCTACAATGAGCAGTTCTTC | - | TRBJ2-1 | 13 | TRBV5-4 | -
CASRDRYTGELFF | TGTGCCAGCAGGGACAGGTACACCGGGGAGCTGTTTTTT | TRBD1 | TRBJ2-2 | 13 | TRBV28 | -
CASSARGGLSQSGANVLTF | TGTGCCAGCAGCGCCCGGGGGGGACTAAGCCAATCTGGGGCCAACGTCCTGACTTTC | TRBD2 | TRBJ2-6 | 19 | TRBV9 | -
CASSSPQWEQYF | TGTGCCAGCAGTTCCCCCCAGTGGGAGCAGTACTTC | - | TRBJ2-7 | 12 | TRBV12-3/TRBV12-4 | -
CASSEQGGTDTQYF | TGTGCCAGTAGTGAACAGGGGGGCACAGATACGCAGTATTTT | TRBD1 | TRBJ2-3 | 14 | TRBV19 | -
CASSLQRGSTDTQYF | TGCGCCAGCAGCCTTCAGCGGGGGAGCACAGATACGCAGTATTTT | TRBD2 | TRBJ2-3 | 15 | TRBV5-1 | once
CASSQRSGTAYGYTF | TGCGCCAGCAGCCAAAGATCCGGGACAGCTTATGGCTACACCTTC | TRBD1 | TRBJ1-2 | 15 | TRBV4-3 | -
CASSPYNEQFF | TGTGCCAGCTCTCCCTACAATGAGCAGTTCTTC | - | TRBJ2-1 | 11 | TRBV2 | -
CASSQGEAAEAFF | TGCGCCAGCAGCCAAGGGGAGGCGGCTGAAGCTTTCTTT | - | TRBJ1-1 | 13 | TRBV4-3 | -
CASSFGQGNYGYTF | TGTGCCAGCAGTTTTGGGCAGGGTAACTATGGCTACACCTTC | - | TRBJ1-2 | 14 | TRBV28 | few